This TCR beta chain comes out of a study of T cell repertoires in cytomegalovirus infection. The CDR3 contains 15 residues. V shed 6 bases and J shed 8 bases, with 22 bases lying between them. CDR1 SNHLY and CDR2 FYNNEI come from the germline V gene. TCRdb itself ran the reads through MiXCR, one entry per CDR3 protein. The sample has around 440,000 distinct CDR3 sequences; about 10% are singletons. The clonotype was recovered from a human donor in good health (CMV status not recorded). Some clones in this sample may be carry-over from other donors' samples. The source material was PBMCs. The V and J genes are TRBV2 and TRBJ1-1, with D possibly being TRBD1 (6 bases). CDR3: CASSDTIDTGQEAFF. DNA of the CDR3: TGTGCCAGCAGCGATACTATTGATACAGGGCAAGAAGCTTTCTTT.